This T cell receptor (beta chain) came from a study of blood T cell repertoires in COVID-19. Study summary: Samples came from the United States, Italy and Spain, spanning acute and convalescent COVID-19.

Clones were read by immunoSEQ multiplex PCR, and TCRdb kept only the in-frame ones, dropping some. The sample has 300,000 to 350,000 clones; around 90% are singletons. V lost 5 bases to trimming and J lost 2 bases, with 12 bases between them. The germline V gene has CDR1 LNHDA and CDR2 SQIVND (reference sequence). The CDR3 is 15 amino acids. The chain employs TRBV19 and TRBJ1-4, with D uncertain. This clonotype originated in a man aged 25-40 years who had recovered from COVID-19. Material for sequencing was PBMCs or T cells enriched from blood (not recorded which). CDR3 nucleotide sequence: TGTGCCAGTAGTCACGGGAAGGTGACTAATGAAAAACTGTTTTTT. This codes for CASSHGKVTNEKLFF.